This T cell receptor beta chain emerged from a study of regulatory T cells in long-lasting Graves disease. Documented time point: newly diagnosed GD, antithyroid drugs for less than 3 months. PBMCs were the source of the RNA used for TCR sequencing. CDR3 length equals 15 residues. V was cut by 5 bases and J by 2 bases, with 13 bases left in between. CDR1 is KGHSH and CDR2 is LQKENI in the germline V gene. According to the study, TCR beta libraries were built with iRepertoire HTBI primers and CDR3-region Arm-PCR. Each CDR3 protein is one row after TCRdb ran MiXCR on the multiplex PCR reads. The sample gives hundreds of thousands of distinct CDR3 sequences, 15% to 20% of which show up once; 20% to 30% is in the top ten. These data were also reused for a study on T cells in Graves' hyperthyroidism and ophthalmopathy.

Specimen: peripheral blood mononuclear cells (PBMCs), collected at new diagnosis, from a patient treated with antithyroid drugs. The receptor comes from a woman between 40 and 65 years old with Graves disease. The rearrangement links TRBV18 to TRBJ2-1, with a possible D match to TRBD1 (6 bases). CDR3 protein: CASSTTGPPYNEQFF. For the CDR3, the DNA is TGTGCCAGCTCAACCACAGGGCCCCCCTACAATGAGCAGTTCTTC.